This T cell receptor (beta chain) emerged from a study of shared clonotypes between healthy human individuals. Study-level results: Sequencing depth was expected to affect clonotype sharing among donors. Sampling included only blood; tissue repertoires likely differ.

This clone appeared once. What it binds is unknown. J lost 9 bases, V lost 4 bases, and 12 bases had no gene match. Germline V gene data show CDR1 as SGHTA and CDR2 as FQGNSA. This CDR3 spans 16 amino acids. Only CD45RO-negative cells positively selected for CCR7 counted as naive CD8 cells, so terminally differentiated effector memory CD45RA+ cells were excluded. Clones were read by immunoSEQ multiplex PCR, and TCRdb kept only the in-frame ones, dropping some. The sample yields about 870,000 clones, 85% to 95% seen once. Sequences were obtained from naive CD8+ T cells sorted from blood. The sequence was collected from a man aged 30-40 years in good health. The genes are TRBV7-2 and TRBJ2-1, with TRBD2 identical over 10 bases. The DNA for the CDR3 is TGTGCCAGCAGCTCAGATCTTACTAGCGGGACGAGTGAGCAGTTCTTC. It is translated as CASSSDLTSGTSEQFF. The variable domain in full, with the rest retrieved from reference TRBV7-2 and TRBJ2-1, is GAGVSQSPSNKVTEKGKDVELRCDPISGHTALYWYRQSLGQGLEFLIYFQGNSAPDKSGLPSDRFSAERTGGSVSTLTIQRTQQEDSAVYLCASSSDLTSGTSEQFFGPGTRLTVL.